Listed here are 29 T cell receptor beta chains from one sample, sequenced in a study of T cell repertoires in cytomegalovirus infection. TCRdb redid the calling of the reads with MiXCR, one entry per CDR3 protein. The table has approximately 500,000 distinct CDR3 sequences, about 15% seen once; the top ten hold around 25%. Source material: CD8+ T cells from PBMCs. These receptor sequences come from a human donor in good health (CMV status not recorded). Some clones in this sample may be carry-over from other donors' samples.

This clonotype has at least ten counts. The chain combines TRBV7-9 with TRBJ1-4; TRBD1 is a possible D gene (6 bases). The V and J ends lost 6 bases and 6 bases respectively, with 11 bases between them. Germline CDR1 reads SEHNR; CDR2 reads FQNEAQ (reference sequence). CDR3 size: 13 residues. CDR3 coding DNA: TGTGCCAGCAGGGGGACAAGGGATGAAAAACTGTTTTTT. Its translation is CASRGTRDEKLFF.

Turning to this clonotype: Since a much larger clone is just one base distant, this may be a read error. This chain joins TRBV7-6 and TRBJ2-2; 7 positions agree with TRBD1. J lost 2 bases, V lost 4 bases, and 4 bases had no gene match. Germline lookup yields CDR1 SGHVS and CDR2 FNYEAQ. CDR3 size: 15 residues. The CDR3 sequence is CASSSGQINTGELFF. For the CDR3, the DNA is TGTGCCAGCAGCTCGGGACAGATAAACACCGGGGAGCTGTTTTTT.

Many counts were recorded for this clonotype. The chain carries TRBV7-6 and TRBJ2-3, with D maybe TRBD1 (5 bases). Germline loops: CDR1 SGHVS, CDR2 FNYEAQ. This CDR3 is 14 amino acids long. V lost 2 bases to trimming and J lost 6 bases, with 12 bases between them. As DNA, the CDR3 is TGTGCCAGCAGCTTAAATTTATGGGGCGATACGCAGTATTTT. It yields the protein CASSLNLWGDTQYF.

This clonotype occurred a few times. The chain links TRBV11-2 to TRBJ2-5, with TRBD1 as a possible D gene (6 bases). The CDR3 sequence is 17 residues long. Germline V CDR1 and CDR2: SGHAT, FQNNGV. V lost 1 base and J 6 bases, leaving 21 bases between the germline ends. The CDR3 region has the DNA TGTGCCAGCAGCTTAGGGGAGCGTTTGGACAGAGAGAAGACCCAGTACTTC. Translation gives CASSLGERLDREKTQYF.

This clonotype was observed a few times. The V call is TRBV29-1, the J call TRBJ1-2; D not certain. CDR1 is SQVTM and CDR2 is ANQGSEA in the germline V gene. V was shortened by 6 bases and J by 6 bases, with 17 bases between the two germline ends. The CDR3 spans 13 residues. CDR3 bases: TGCAGCGTCTTAGATCCTCGCGGCCATGGCTACACCTTC. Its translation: CSVLDPRGHGYTF.

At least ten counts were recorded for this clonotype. CDR3 nucleotides: TGTGCCAGCAGCTTAGGTGGATACTATGCGGGAGCGGGCACAGATACGCAGTATTTT. Its translation: CASSLGGYYAGAGTDTQYF. The V and J genes are TRBV11-3 and TRBJ2-3; TRBD2 aligns across 7 bases. V was pared by 1 base and J by 1 base, with 14 bases of the junction left unmatched. The germline V gene has CDR1 SGHNT and CDR2 YENEEA. CDR3 length: 19 residues.

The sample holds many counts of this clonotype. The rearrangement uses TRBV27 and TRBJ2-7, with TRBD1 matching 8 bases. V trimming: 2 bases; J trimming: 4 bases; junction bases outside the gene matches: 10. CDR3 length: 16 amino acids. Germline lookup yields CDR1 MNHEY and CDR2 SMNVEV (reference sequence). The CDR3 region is CASSLGRGQGAYEQYF. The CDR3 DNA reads TGTGCCAGCAGTTTAGGTCGCGGTCAGGGGGCTTACGAGCAGTACTTC.

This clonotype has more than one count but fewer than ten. Here the CDR3 DNA reads TGTGCCAGCACAGAAAGGCAGGGCTGGGACGAGCAGTACTTC. This encodes CASTERQGWDEQYF. The chain is built from TRBV6-5 and TRBJ2-7, with D possibly being TRBD1 (5 bases). The CDR3 has 14 amino acids. Germline V gene lookup returns CDR1 MNHEY and CDR2 SVGAGI. The ends were cut back, 7 bases at V and 5 bases at J, with 18 bases in the middle.

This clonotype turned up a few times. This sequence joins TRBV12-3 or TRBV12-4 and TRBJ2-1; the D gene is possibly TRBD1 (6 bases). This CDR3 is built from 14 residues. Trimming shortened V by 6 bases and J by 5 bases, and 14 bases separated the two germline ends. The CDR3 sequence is CASRSTGSDNEQFF. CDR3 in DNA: TGTGCCAGCAGATCTACAGGGTCCGACAATGAGCAGTTCTTC.

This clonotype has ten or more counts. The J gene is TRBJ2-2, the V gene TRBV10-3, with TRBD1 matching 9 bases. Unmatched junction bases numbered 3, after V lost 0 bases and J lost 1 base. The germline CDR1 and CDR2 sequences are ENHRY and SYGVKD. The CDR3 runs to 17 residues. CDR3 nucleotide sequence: TGTGCCATCAGTGAGTCCCCGGGACAGGGGAACACCGGGGAGCTGTTTTTT. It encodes CAISESPGQGNTGELFF.

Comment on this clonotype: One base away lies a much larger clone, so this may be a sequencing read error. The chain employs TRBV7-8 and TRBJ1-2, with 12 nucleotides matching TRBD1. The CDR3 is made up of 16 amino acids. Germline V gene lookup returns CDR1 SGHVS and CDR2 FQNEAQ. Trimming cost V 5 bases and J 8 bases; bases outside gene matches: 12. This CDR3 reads CASSETPGQGADGYTF. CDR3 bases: TGTGCCAGCAGCGAGACTCCGGGACAGGGGGCTGACGGCTACACCTTC.

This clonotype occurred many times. As DNA, the CDR3 is TGTGCCAGCAGCTTATCGGACAGGGCGGTTGATTACGAGCAGTACTTC. Translating gives CASSLSDRAVDYEQYF. The rearrangement links TRBV7-9 to TRBJ2-7; TRBD1 matches at 8 bases. The CDR3 extends over 16 amino acids. After removal of 2 bases from V and 4 bases from J, the junction contained 10 bases not matched to a gene. Per germline, CDR1 SEHNR and CDR2 FQNEAQ (reference sequence).

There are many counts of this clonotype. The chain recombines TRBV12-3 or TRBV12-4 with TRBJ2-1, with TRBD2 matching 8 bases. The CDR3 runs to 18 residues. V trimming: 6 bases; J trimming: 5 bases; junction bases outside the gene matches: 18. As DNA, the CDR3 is TGTGCCAGCAGCCCGCCTGGAGGTACATTGCGGGGGGACAATGAGCAGTTCTTC. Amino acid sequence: CASSPPGGTLRGDNEQFF.

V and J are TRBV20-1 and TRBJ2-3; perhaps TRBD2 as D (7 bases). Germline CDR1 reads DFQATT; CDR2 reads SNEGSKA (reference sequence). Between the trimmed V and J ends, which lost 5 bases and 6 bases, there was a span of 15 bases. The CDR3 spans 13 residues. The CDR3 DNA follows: TGCAGTGCTCCTTTCGGGGGGCCGGATACGCAGTATTTT. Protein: CSAPFGGPDTQYF.

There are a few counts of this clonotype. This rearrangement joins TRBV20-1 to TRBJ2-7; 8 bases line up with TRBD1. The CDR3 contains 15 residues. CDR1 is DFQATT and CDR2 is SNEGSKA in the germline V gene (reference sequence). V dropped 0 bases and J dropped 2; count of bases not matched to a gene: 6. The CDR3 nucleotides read TGCAGTGCTAGAGATCTGGGACAGGCCACCTACGAGCAGTACTTC. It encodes CSARDLGQATYEQYF.

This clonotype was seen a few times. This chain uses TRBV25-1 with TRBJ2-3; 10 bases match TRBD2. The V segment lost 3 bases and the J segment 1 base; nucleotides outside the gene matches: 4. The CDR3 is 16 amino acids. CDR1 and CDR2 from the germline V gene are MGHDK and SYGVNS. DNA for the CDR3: TGTGCCAGCAGTGAGTTGGGGACTAGCGGCACAGATACGCAGTATTTT. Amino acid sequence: CASSELGTSGTDTQYF.

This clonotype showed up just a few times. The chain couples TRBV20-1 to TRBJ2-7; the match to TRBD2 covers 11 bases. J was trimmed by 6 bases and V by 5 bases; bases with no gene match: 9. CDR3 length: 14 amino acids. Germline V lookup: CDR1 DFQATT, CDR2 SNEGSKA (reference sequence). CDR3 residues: CSAGPTSGSREQYF. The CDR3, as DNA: TGCAGTGCTGGACCTACTAGCGGGAGTCGCGAGCAGTACTTC.

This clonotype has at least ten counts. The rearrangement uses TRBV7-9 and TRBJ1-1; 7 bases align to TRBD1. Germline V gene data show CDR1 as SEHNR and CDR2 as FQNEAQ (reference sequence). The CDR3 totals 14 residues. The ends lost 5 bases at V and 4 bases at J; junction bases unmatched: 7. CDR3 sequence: CASSPRQGGTEAFF. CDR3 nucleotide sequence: TGTGCCAGCAGCCCTCGACAGGGAGGCACTGAAGCTTTCTTT.

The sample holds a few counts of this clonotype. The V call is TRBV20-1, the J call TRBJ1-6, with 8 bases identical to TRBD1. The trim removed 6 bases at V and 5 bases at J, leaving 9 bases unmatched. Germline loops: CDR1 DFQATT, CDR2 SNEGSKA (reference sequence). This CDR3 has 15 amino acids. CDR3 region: CSADPQGADNSPLHF. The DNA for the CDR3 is TGCAGTGCCGACCCCCAGGGGGCGGATAATTCACCCCTCCACTTT.

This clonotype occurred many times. The CDR3 region is CASSTILRQASPSNQPQHF. CDR3 sequence (DNA): TGTGCCAGTAGTACCATCCTACGACAGGCAAGCCCCAGCAATCAGCCCCAGCATTTT. The V gene is TRBV19, the J gene TRBJ1-5; TRBD1 might be the D (6 bases). V was shortened by 4 bases and J by 1 base, with 23 bases between the two germline ends. Germline lookup yields CDR1 LNHDA and CDR2 SQIVND (reference sequence). The CDR3 sequence is 19 residues long.

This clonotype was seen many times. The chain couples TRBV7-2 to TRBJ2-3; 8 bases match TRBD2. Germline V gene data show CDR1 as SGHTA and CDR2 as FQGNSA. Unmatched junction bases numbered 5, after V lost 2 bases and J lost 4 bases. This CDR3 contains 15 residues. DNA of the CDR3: TGTGCCAGCAGCTTATTACTAGCGGCCCCAGATACGCAGTATTTT. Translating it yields CASSLLLAAPDTQYF.

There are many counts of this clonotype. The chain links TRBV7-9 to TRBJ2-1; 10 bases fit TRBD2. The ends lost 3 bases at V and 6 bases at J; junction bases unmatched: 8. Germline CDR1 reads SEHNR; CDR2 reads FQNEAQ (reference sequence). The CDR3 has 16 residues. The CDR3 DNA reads TGTGCCAGCAGCTTCAAAACTAGCGGGACCTCCAATGAGCAGTTCTTC. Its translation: CASSFKTSGTSNEQFF.

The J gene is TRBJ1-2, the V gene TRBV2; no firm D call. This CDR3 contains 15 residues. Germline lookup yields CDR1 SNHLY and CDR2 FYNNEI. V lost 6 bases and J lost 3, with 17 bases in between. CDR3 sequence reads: CASRGPITRDYGYTF. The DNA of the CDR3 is TGTGCCAGCAGGGGTCCGATCACCCGCGACTATGGCTACACCTTC.

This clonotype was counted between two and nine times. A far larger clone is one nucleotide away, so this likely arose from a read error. This CDR3 reads CASSLANNEQFF. The CDR3 DNA sequence: TGTGCCAGCAGCTTAGCGAACAATGAGCAGTTCTTC. The V gene is TRBV7-9, the J gene TRBJ2-1; no clear D gene. The CDR3 has 12 amino acids. Germline CDR1 is SEHNR and CDR2 is FQNEAQ (reference sequence). V was shortened by 0 bases and J by 5 bases, with 2 bases between the two germline ends.

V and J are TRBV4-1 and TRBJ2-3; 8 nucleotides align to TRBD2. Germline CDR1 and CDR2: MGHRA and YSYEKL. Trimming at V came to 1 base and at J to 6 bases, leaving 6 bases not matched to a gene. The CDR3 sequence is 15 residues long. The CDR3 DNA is TGCGCCAGCAGCCAAGTGGTCCGGGAGGGGGATACGCAGTATTTT. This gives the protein CASSQVVREGDTQYF.

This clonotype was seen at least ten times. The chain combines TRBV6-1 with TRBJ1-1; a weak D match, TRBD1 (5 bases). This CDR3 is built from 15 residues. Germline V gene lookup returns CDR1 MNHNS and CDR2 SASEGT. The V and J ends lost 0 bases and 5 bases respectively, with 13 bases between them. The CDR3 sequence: CASSEAGWRGTEAFF. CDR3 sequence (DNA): TGTGCCAGCAGTGAAGCAGGATGGAGGGGTACTGAAGCTTTCTTT.

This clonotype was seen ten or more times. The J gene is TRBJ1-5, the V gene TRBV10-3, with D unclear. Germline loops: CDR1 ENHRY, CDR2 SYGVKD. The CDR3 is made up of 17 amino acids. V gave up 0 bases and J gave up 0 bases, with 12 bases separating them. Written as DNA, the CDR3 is TGTGCCATCAGTGAGTCAGGAGCGCACCTTAGCAATCAGCCCCAGCATTTT. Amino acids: CAISESGAHLSNQPQHF.

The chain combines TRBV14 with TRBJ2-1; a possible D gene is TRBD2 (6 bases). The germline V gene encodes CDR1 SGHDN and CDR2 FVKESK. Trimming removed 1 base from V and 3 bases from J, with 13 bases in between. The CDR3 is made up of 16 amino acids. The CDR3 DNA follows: TGTGCCAGCAGCCAAGTCGTCGCGGGGAACTACAATGAGCAGTTCTTC. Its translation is CASSQVVAGNYNEQFF.

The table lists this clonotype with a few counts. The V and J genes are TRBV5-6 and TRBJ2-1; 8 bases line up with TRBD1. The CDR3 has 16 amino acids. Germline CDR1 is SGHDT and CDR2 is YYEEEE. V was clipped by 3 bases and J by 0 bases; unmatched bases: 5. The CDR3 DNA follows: TGTGCCAGCAGCTCACTCGGGACAGGCTCCTACAATGAGCAGTTCTTC. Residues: CASSSLGTGSYNEQFF.